The clone carrying this TCR beta chain was counted between two and nine times. This sample stems from a study of cytomegalovirus exposure and HLA in healthy donors. Data came from immunoSEQ multiplex PCR; TCRdb stores just in-frame clones and leaves some out. The sample has 150,000 to 250,000 clones; 75% to 85% are singletons. The receptor comes from a woman in her twenties or thirties in good health and CMV-seropositive. The sequencing sample was made of PBMCs.

As DNA, the CDR3 is TGTGCCAGTAGTCTCCGGACAGGGTATGGCTACACCTTC. Amino acid sequence: CASSLRTGYGYTF. The V and J genes are TRBV19 and TRBJ1-2, with 8 nucleotides matching TRBD1. This CDR3 is built from 13 residues. Germline values: CDR1 LNHDA, CDR2 SQIVND (reference sequence). V dropped 5 bases and J dropped 5; count of bases not matched to a gene: 4. The variable domain in full, completed from reference TRBV19 and TRBJ1-2, reads DGGITQSPKYLFRKEGQNVTLSCEQNLNHDAMYWYRQDPGQGLRLIYYSQIVNDFQKGDIAEGYSVSREKKESFPLTVTSAQKNPTAFYLCASSLRTGYGYTFGSGTRLTVV.